This TCR beta chain is drawn from a study of shared clonotypes between healthy human individuals. Execution of the assay was at deep level. Template amounts of approximately 300 ng DNA, around 31,000 T cell genomes, were employed in unsorted PBMC replicate PCRs. Sequenced by immunoSEQ multiplex PCR; TCRdb stores in-frame clones only, minus some. The repertoire holds 400,000 to 600,000 clones, with 79% as singletons. Trimming took 0 bases from V and 0 from J, leaving 11 bases between them. This CDR3 has 16 amino acids. Germline assignment: CDR1 SGHRS and CDR2 YFSETQ. Material for sequencing was PBMCs. The clonotype originates from a woman in her forties in good health. Some clones in this sample may be carry-over from other donors' samples. This chain joins TRBV5-1 and TRBJ2-3; D possibly corresponds to TRBD2 (6 bases). The CDR3 nucleotides are TGCGCCAGCAGCTTGGCGGGGGTGCCGAGCACAGATACGCAGTATTTT. Translating it yields CASSLAGVPSTDTQYF.